The 18 T cell receptor beta chains listed next were all sequenced from one sample in a study of T-cell memory formation after mild COVID-19. TCRdb re-derived calls from the 5' RACE reads in MiXCR, one entry per CDR3 protein. The sample includes approximately 480,000 distinct CDR3 sequences, approximately 18% seen only once; the top ten take more than 9%. The sequencing sample was made of PBMCs or a T cell subset sorted from them (not recorded which). The receptors originated from an adult woman who had mild COVID-19 (a few samples of this study predate the infection). Cell type and time point are not known.

This sequence joins TRBV6-1 and TRBJ1-2, with D perhaps TRBD1 (5 bases). Germline V gene lookup returns CDR1 MNHNS and CDR2 SASEGT. The CDR3 loop spans 14 amino acids. The germline V and J ends were trimmed by 7 bases and 5 bases, with 17 bases remaining between them. The DNA for the CDR3 is TGTGCCAGCACGCCGGGGCGTAAATCGTATGGCTACACCTTC. Translated: CASTPGRKSYGYTF.

The chain uses TRBV11-3 and TRBJ2-5, with D perhaps matching TRBD1 or TRBD2 (6 bases each). In germline, CDR1 is SGHNT, CDR2 YENEEA. There are 15 residues in the CDR3. V lost 6 bases and J lost 4, with 18 bases in between. The CDR3: CASRSRGRGGETQYF. The DNA of the CDR3 is TGTGCCAGCAGGAGTCGGGGGCGAGGAGGAGAGACCCAGTACTTC.

This clonotype appeared a few times. J is TRBJ2-7 and V is TRBV6-5, with TRBD1 as a possible D gene (5 bases). Germline V gene data show CDR1 as MNHEY and CDR2 as SVGAGI. Trimming removed 2 bases at V and 2 bases at J, with 13 bases between. This CDR3 is 15 amino acids long. Written as DNA, the CDR3 is TGTGCCAGCAGTTACGGGGCGGCTATCCCCTACGAGCAGTACTTC. This codes for CASSYGAAIPYEQYF.

This clonotype was found a few times. The CDR3 DNA follows: TGCAGCGTTGCCGGTCTTGGATGGAACACTGAAGCTTTCTTT. This translates into CSVAGLGWNTEAFF. The chain carries TRBV29-1 and TRBJ1-1; no definite D call. The CDR3 contains 14 residues. V was trimmed by 4 bases and J by 1 base, leaving 13 bases between them. CDR1 SQVTM and CDR2 ANQGSEA come from the germline V gene.

This clonotype was counted between two and nine times. The chain has TRBV5-6 and TRBJ2-3, with D possibly TRBD2 on 5 matching bases. CDR1 and CDR2 from the germline V gene are SGHDT and YYEEEE. Trimming left V 2 bases short and J 5 bases short, with 12 bases between. This CDR3 has 14 amino acids. The CDR3 DNA is TGTGCCAGCAGCTTTGCGGGTTCCGGAGATACGCAGTATTTT. It specifies CASSFAGSGDTQYF.

This chain uses TRBV6-6 with TRBJ2-3; TRBD1 might be the D (6 bases). V dropped 7 bases and J dropped 0 bases, with 8 bases sitting between them. CDR1 and CDR2 from the germline V gene are MNHNY and SVGAGI (reference sequence). CDR3 length: 13 residues. CDR3 bases: TGTGCCAGCAACGGACAGAGCACAGATACGCAGTATTTT. The encoded protein is CASNGQSTDTQYF.

The chain combines TRBV9 with TRBJ1-1; TRBD1 is a possible D gene (5 bases). V lost 4 bases and J 10 bases, leaving 14 bases between the germline ends. This CDR3 spans 12 amino acids. Germline CDR1 SGDLS, CDR2 YYNGEE. The CDR3 region has the DNA TGTGCCAGCAGCCCAGGGCCCGTTGGAGCTTTCTTT. Translating gives CASSPGPVGAFF.

The rearrangement uses TRBV20-1 and TRBJ1-2; D is perhaps TRBD1 (6 bases). Germline V gene sequence: CDR1 DFQATT, CDR2 SNEGSKA (reference sequence). The CDR3 loop spans 12 amino acids. V lost 5 bases to trimming and J lost 4 bases, with 11 bases between them. For the CDR3, the DNA is TGCAGTGCTGGACAGACCCTCTATGGCTACACCTTC. Its translation is CSAGQTLYGYTF.

The chain recombines TRBV5-4 with TRBJ2-7; D uncertain. The CDR3 sequence is 13 residues long. V lost 3 bases and J 3 bases, leaving 10 bases between the germline ends. CDR1 is SGHNT, CDR2 YYREEE, per germline (reference sequence). The CDR3 loop is CASSSEASYEQYV. The DNA for the CDR3 is TGTGCCAGCAGCTCTGAGGCTAGCTACGAGCAGTACGTC.

The CDR3 region is CSVAREFFQSYNEQFF. Here the CDR3 DNA reads TGCAGCGTTGCCCGGGAATTTTTCCAATCCTACAATGAGCAGTTCTTC. The V and J genes are TRBV29-1 and TRBJ2-1, with a possible D match to TRBD2 (5 bases). Germline V gives CDR1 SQVTM, CDR2 ANQGSEA. The CDR3 has 16 amino acids. The V gene lost 4 bases and the J gene lost 1 base, with 17 bases spanning the gap.

The genes are TRBV5-6 and TRBJ2-5; D is ambiguous. With 1 base removed from V and 4 bases from J, the gap between germline ends came to 5 bases. CDR3 length: 12 residues. In germline, CDR1 is SGHDT, CDR2 YYEEEE. In DNA, the CDR3 is TGTGCCAGCAGCTTGATTAGAGAGACCCAGTACTTC. Amino acid sequence: CASSLIRETQYF.

The genes are TRBV15 and TRBJ2-7; D uncertain. CDR1 LNHNV and CDR2 YYDKDF come from the germline V gene (reference sequence). The CDR3 is 16 residues long. V was pared by 1 base and J by 3 bases, with 16 bases between. The CDR3 DNA reads as TGTGCCACCAGCAGAGGCAAAGGGTTTACGGTCTACGAGCAGTACTTC. It encodes CATSRGKGFTVYEQYF.

The chain is built from TRBV4-1 and TRBJ1-4; 11 bases map to TRBD1. V dropped 0 bases and J dropped 5; count of bases not matched to a gene: 17. The CDR3 runs 21 residues. Germline CDR1 and CDR2: MGHRA and YSYEKL. As DNA, the CDR3 is TGCGCCAGCAGCCAAGATCCCTTGGGACAGGGGGTGACCGACTTAAATGAAAAACTGTTTTTT. This codes for CASSQDPLGQGVTDLNEKLFF.

This clonotype was counted a few times. V gene TRBV9 combines with J gene TRBJ1-3; D call uncertain. The CDR3 loop spans 15 amino acids. Trimming cost V 0 bases and J 0 bases, with 7 bases left between them. CDR1 is SGDLS, CDR2 YYNGEE, per germline. This CDR3 is CASSVEPGSGNTIYF. In DNA, the CDR3 is TGTGCCAGCAGCGTAGAACCGGGCTCTGGAAACACCATATATTTT.

This clonotype was recorded a few times. CDR3 loop: CAWSVGARGRQPQHF. The CDR3 nucleotides read TGTGCCTGGAGTGTAGGGGCACGGGGAAGACAGCCCCAGCATTTT. The chain couples TRBV30 to TRBJ1-5; D perhaps matches TRBD1 (5 bases). The CDR3 totals 15 residues. The germline gives CDR1 GTSNPN, CDR2 SVGIG (reference sequence). V was shortened by 0 bases and J by 7 bases, with 16 bases between the two germline ends.

V is TRBV7-2 and J is TRBJ2-1, with 14 bases that match TRBD2. Trimming at V came to 5 bases and at J to 8 bases, leaving 8 bases not matched to a gene. This CDR3 contains 16 residues. Germline CDR1 reads SGHTA; CDR2 reads FQGNSA. The CDR3 region is CASSPPGLAGVDEQFF. The CDR3 region has the DNA TGTGCCAGCAGCCCGCCGGGACTAGCGGGAGTGGATGAGCAGTTCTTC.

V is TRBV20-1 and J is TRBJ2-5; the D is unclear. This CDR3 spans 14 amino acids. Trimming removed 6 bases at V and 0 bases at J, with 14 bases between. Germline V gene data show CDR1 as DFQATT and CDR2 as SNEGSKA (reference sequence). CDR3 sequence reads: CSAPGRGNQETQYF. For the CDR3, the DNA is TGCAGTGCCCCAGGTCGAGGAAACCAAGAGACCCAGTACTTC.

J is TRBJ1-4 and V is TRBV19, with D perhaps matching TRBD1 (5 bases). V was trimmed by 3 bases and J by 8 bases, leaving 16 bases between them. This CDR3 has 15 residues. Germline CDR1 reads LNHDA; CDR2 reads SQIVND (reference sequence). The CDR3 bases are TGTGCCAGTAGTATTAGGGGTCTTGGCGTGGAAAAACTGTTTTTT. Amino acids: CASSIRGLGVEKLFF. The full variable domain, rest sourced from reference TRBV19 and TRBJ1-4, is DGGITQSPKYLFRKEGQNVTLSCEQNLNHDAMYWYRQDPGQGLRLIYYSQIVNDFQKGDIAEGYSVSREKKESFPLTVTSAQKNPTAFYLCASSIRGLGVEKLFFGSGTQLSVL.